The sequence of this T cell receptor (beta chain) was determined in a study of T-cell memory formation after mild COVID-19. Study-level background: There were largely donor-specific TCR clusters.

This clonotype was counted only a few times. Its target is unknown. Notes on the study in general: Proof of SARS-CoV-2 specificity was absent for the second-wave clones that crested on day 37.

After 5'RACE with constant-segment primers, TCR alpha and TCR beta cDNA libraries carrying sample barcodes and UMIs were obtained. In TCRdb, the 5' RACE reads were re-called with MiXCR into one record per CDR3 protein. The table records fewer than 650,000 distinct CDR3 sequences, around 15% of them present only once. This receptor was taken from an adult woman who had mild COVID-19 (a few samples of this study predate the infection). Cell type and time point are not known. The specimen was PBMCs or a T cell subset sorted from them (not recorded which).

The CDR3 DNA reads as TGTGCCAGCAGTCCGCAGGGAACTGGAAACACCATATATTTT. It encodes CASSPQGTGNTIYF. The chain recombines TRBV6-2 or TRBV6-3 with TRBJ1-3, with D tentatively TRBD1 (5 bases). This CDR3 comprises 14 residues. Deletions cut 5 bases from V and 2 bases from J, with 10 bases between. CDR1 and CDR2 from the germline V gene are MNHEY and SVGEGT.